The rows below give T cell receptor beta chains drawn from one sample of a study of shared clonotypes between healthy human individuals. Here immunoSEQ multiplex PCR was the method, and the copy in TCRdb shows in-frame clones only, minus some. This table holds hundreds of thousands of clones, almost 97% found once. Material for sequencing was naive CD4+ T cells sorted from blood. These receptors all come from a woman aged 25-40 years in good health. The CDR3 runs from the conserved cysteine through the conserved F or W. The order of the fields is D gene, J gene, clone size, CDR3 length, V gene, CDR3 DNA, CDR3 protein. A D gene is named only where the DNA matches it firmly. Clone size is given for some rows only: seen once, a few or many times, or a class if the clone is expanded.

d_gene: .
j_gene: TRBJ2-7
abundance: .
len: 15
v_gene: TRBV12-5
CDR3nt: TGTGCTAGTGGCCTACCCCGGGACTTAGCCTACGAGCAGTACTTC
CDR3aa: CASGLPRDLAYEQYF

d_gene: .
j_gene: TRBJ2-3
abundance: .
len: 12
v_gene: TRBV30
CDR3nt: TGTGCCTGGAGTTCAGGGGCGGATACGCAGTATTTT
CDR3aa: CAWSSGADTQYF

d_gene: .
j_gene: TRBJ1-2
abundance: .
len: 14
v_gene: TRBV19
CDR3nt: TGTGCCAGTAGTCCCCGGGACGGAAAATATGGCTACACCTTC
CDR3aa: CASSPRDGKYGYTF

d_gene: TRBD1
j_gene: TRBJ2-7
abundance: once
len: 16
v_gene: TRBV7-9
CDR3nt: TGTGCCAGCAGCTTTGCCGGGACAGGGATTTCCTACGAGCAGTACTTC
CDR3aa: CASSFAGTGISYEQYF

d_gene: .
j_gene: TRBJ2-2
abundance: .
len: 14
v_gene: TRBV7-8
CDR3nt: TGTGCCAGCAGGAGCGGCAGTCACACCGGGGAGCTGTTTTTT
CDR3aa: CASRSGSHTGELFF

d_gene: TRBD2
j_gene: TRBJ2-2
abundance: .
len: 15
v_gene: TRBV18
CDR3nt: TGTGCCAGCTCACCAGGCGGGAGTGACACCGGGGAGCTGTTTTTT
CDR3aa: CASSPGGSDTGELFF

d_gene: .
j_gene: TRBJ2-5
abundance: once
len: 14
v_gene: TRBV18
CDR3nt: TGTGCCAGCTCCCATGGGGGTTGGAAAGAGACCCAGTACTTC
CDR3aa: CASSHGGWKETQYF

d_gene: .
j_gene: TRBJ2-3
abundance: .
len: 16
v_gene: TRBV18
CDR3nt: TGTGCCAGCTCCCGAAAGGAGGCAAGGAGCACAGATACGCAGTATTTT
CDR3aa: CASSRKEARSTDTQYF

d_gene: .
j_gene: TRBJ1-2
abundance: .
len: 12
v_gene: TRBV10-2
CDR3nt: TGCGCCAGCAGTCAGAATCAGTATGGCTACACCTTC
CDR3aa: CASSQNQYGYTF

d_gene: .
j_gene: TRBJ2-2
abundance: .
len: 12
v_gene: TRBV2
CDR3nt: TGTGCCAGCAGTACGAGGACCGGGGAGCTGTTTTTT
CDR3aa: CASSTRTGELFF

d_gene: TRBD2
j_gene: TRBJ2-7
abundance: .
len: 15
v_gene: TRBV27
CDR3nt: TGTGCCAGCAGTTTAACGGTAGCGGGTTCCTACGAGCAGTACTTC
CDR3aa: CASSLTVAGSYEQYF

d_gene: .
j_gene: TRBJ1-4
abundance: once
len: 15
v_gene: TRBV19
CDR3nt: TGTGCCAGTACTACAATCAACCCAACTAATGAAAAACTGTTTTTT
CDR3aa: CASTTINPTNEKLFF

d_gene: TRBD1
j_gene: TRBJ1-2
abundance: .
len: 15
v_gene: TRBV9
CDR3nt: TGTGCCAGCAGCCGTACCGATACAGGGGACTATGGCTACACCTTC
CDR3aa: CASSRTDTGDYGYTF

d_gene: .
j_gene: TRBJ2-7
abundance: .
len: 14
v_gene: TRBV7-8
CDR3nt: TGTGCCAGCAGCTTAGTCAGGGGCCGGAACGAGCAGTACTTC
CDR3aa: CASSLVRGRNEQYF

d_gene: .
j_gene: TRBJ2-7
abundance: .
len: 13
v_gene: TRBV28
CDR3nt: TGTGCCAGCAGTTTAGTGGGCTCCTACGAGCAGTACTTC
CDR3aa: CASSLVGSYEQYF

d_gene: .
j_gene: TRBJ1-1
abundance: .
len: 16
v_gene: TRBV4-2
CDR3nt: TGTGCCAGCAGCCTACCATATGCAGGGCGGAGGACTGAAGCTTTCTTT
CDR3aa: CASSLPYAGRRTEAFF

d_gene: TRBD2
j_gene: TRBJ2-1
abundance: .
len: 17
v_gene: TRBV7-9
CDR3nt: TGTGCCAGCAGCGCGGGTGGTAGCGGGGGCCCAGGAGATGAGCAGTTCTTC
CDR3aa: CASSAGGSGGPGDEQFF

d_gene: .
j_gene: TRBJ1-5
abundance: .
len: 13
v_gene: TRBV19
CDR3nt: TGTGCCAGTAGTCCTGGGAACAATCAGCCCCAGCATTTT
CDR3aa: CASSPGNNQPQHF

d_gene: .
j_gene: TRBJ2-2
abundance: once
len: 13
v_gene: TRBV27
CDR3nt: TGTGCCAGCAGTTTCGGGGGCTTGAGGGAGCTGTTTTTT
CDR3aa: CASSFGGLRELFF

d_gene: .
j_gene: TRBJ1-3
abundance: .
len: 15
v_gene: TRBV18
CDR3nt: TGTGCCAGCTCACCACCAAGTCTCTCTGGAAACACCATATATTTT
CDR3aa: CASSPPSLSGNTIYF

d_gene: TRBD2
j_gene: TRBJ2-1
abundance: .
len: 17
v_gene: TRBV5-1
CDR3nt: TGCGCCAGCAGCCTAGGACTAGCGGGAGAGGGGCAGAATGAGCAGTTCTTC
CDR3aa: CASSLGLAGEGQNEQFF

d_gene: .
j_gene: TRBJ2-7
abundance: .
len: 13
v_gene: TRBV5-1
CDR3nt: TGCGCCAGCCGTGAGGGGGTTAACCACGAGCAGTACTTC
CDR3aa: CASREGVNHEQYF

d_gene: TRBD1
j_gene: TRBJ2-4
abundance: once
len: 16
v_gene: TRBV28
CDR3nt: TGTGCCAGCAGTCCGCGGACAGGGTTAGCCAAAAACATTCAGTACTTC
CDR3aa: CASSPRTGLAKNIQYF

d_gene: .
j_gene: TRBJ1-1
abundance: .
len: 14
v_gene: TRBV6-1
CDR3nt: TGTGCCAGCATCGCAGGGATAAGGAACACTGAAGCTTTCTTT
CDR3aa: CASIAGIRNTEAFF

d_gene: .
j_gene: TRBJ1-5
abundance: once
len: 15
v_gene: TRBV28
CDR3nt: TGTGCCAGCAGACCCGAGGGGCCAGGCGATCAGCCCCAGCATTTT
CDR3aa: CASRPEGPGDQPQHF

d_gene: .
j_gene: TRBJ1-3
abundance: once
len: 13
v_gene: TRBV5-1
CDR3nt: TGCGCCAGCATTGGCCCTTCTGGAAACACCATATATTTT
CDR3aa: CASIGPSGNTIYF

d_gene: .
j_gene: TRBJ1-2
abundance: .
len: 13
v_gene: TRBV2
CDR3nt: TGTGCCAGCAGTGAAAGGCGGCAGGGAGACTACACCTTC
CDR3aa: CASSERRQGDYTF

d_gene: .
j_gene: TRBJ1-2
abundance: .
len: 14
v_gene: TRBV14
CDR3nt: TGTGCCAGCAGCCAAGCAATAGGGGCGCGGGGCTACACCTTC
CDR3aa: CASSQAIGARGYTF

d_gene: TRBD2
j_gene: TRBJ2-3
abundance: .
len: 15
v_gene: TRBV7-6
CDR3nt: TGTGCCAGCAGCTCCTCTAGCGGGACCACAGATACGCAGTATTTT
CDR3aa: CASSSSSGTTDTQYF

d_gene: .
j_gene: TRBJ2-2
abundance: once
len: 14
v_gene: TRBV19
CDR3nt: TGTGCCAGTAGTATGGCCCCCAACACCGGGGAGCTGTTTTTT
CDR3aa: CASSMAPNTGELFF

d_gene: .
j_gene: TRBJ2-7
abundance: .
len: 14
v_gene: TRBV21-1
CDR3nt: TGTGCCAGCAGGGAGCGGGAGGGCTGCCACGAGCAGTACTTC
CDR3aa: CASREREGCHEQYF

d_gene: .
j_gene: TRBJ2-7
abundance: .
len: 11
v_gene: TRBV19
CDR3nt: TGTGCCAGCAGGGGATCCTACGAGCAGTACTTC
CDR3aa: CASRGSYEQYF

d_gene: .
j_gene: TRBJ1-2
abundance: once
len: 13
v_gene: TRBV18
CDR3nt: TGTGCCAGCTCACCAACAGAGAACTATGGCTACACCTTC
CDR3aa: CASSPTENYGYTF

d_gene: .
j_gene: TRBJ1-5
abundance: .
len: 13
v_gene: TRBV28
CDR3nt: TGTGCCAGCAGTTACCAGGACAATCAGCCCCAGCATTTT
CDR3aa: CASSYQDNQPQHF

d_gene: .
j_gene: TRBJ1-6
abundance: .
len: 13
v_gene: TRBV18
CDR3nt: TGTGCCAGCTCACCAGTGGGGGATTCACCCCTCCACTTT
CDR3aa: CASSPVGDSPLHF

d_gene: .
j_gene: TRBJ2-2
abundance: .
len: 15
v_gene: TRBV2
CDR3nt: TGTGCCAGCAGTGAATCTGAGGGGAGCACCGGAGAGCTGTTTTTT
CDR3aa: CASSESEGSTGELFF

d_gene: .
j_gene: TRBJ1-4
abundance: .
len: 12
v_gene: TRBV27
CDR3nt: TGTGCCAGCAGTAGAGAGGGAGAAAAACTGTTTTTT
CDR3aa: CASSREGEKLFF

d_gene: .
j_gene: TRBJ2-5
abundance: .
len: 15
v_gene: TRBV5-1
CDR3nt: TGCGCCAGCAGCTTGGGGGACCGCAGCGGGGAGACCCAGTACTTC
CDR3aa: CASSLGDRSGETQYF

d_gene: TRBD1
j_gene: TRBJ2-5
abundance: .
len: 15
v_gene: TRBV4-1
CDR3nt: TGCGCCAGCAGCCGCCCGGGACAGATACAAGAGACCCAGTACTTC
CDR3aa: CASSRPGQIQETQYF

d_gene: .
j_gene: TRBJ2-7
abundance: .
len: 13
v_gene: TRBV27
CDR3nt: TGTGCCAGCAGTCACAGGTGGTCCTACGAGCAGTACTTC
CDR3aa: CASSHRWSYEQYF

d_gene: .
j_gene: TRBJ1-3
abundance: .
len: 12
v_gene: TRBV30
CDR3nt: TGTGCCTGGACAGACTCTGGAAACACCATATATTTT
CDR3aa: CAWTDSGNTIYF

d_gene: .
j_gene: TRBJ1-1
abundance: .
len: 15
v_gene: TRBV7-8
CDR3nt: TGTGCCAGCAGCCCCCAGGTCGGAACGCCCGATGAAGCTTTCTTT
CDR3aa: CASSPQVGTPDEAFF

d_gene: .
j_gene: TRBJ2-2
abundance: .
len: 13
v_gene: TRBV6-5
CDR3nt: TGTGCCAGCAGTTACGGAAGCACCGGGGAGCTGTTTTTT
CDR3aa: CASSYGSTGELFF

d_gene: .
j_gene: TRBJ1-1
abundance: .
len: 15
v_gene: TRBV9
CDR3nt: TGTGCCAGCAGCGTAGCTGACACCATGAACACTGAAGCTTTCTTT
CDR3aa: CASSVADTMNTEAFF

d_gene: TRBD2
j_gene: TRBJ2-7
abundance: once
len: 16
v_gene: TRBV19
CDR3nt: TGTGCCAGTAGTGTGAGACTAGCGGGAGGGAGTTACGAGCAGTACTTC
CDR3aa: CASSVRLAGGSYEQYF

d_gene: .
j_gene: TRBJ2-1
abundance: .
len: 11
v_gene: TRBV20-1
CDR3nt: TGCAGTGCGCCTGTTTGGGGTCGGCAGTTCTTC
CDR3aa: CSAPVWGRQFF

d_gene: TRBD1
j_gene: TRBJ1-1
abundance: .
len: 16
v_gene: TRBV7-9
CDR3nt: TGTGCCAGCAGCTTAGCCCCGGGACAGGGTAACACTGAAGCTTTCTTT
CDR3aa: CASSLAPGQGNTEAFF

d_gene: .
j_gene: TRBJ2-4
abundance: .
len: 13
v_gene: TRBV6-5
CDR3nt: TGTGCCAGTAGTTTGTATTTCCAAAACATTCAGTACTTC
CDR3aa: CASSLYFQNIQYF

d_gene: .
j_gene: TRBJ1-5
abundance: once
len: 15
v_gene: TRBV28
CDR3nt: TGTGCCAGCAGCACAATGGACAGTTCAATCTTACCCCAGCATTTT
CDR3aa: CASSTMDSSILPQHF

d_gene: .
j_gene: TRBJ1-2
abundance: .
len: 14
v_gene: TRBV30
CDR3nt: TGTGCCTGGTCCCTTTTTGAGGGCCTCAACGGCTACACCTTC
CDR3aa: CAWSLFEGLNGYTF

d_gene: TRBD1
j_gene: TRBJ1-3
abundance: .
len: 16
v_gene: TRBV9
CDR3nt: TGTGCCAGCAGCGTCGCCTCAGGGGGCTCTGGAAACACCATATATTTT
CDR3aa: CASSVASGGSGNTIYF

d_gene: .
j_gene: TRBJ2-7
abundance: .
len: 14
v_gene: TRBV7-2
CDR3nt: TGTGCCAGCACGTCGTGGGCCAATCCCTACGAGCAGTACTTC
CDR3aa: CASTSWANPYEQYF